This T cell receptor (beta chain) was sequenced for a study of control samples from healthy donors and cancer patients. Method: immunoSEQ multiplex PCR; TCRdb's copy keeps in-frame clones and lacks some. The table has around 200,000 clones, 85% to 95% seen once; the top ten hold less than 1.6%. The V and J ends lost 8 bases and 3 bases respectively, with 8 bases between them. The CDR3 has 12 amino acids. CDR1 is MDHEN, CDR2 SYDVKM, per germline. The chain carries TRBV28 and TRBJ1-5, with D uncertain. The sequencing sample was made of blood. The sequence was obtained from a man aged 50 to 60 in good health. The CDR3 here is CASGGLNQPQHF. The CDR3 DNA reads as TGTGCCAGCGGAGGTCTCAATCAGCCCCAGCATTTT.